The 10 T cell receptor beta chains listed next were all sequenced from one sample in a study of spatial heterogeneity in lung cancer. TCRdb re-derived calls from the 5' RACE reads in MiXCR, one entry per CDR3 protein. The sample yields about 4,000 distinct CDR3 sequences, around a tenth seen once. General study findings and limits: Within tumors, counts of expanded alpha and beta TCRs tracked tumor mutation counts.

As for time point: sample taken at primary tumor resection. These receptors have no identified antigens. The sequenced sample was lung tumor tissue, obtained at surgery. The receptor set was obtained from a male donor with early-stage non-small cell lung cancer.

This clonotype rates as large (0.1 to 1%). This beta chain represents an off-target read in a library built for alpha chains; its size is of limited meaning. The chain links TRBV28 to TRBJ2-7; the match to TRBD1 covers 10 bases. V lost 7 bases, J lost 2 bases, and 8 bases stayed unmatched. The CDR3 runs to 15 residues. Germline-derived CDR1 and CDR2 are MDHEN and SYDVKM. The CDR3 reads CASILQGQGAYEQYF. CDR3 nucleotide sequence: TGTGCCAGCATCCTTCAAGGACAGGGGGCCTACGAGCAGTACTTC.

This clonotype is medium-sized (0.01 to 0.1%) by share. This beta chain represents an off-target read in a library built for alpha chains; its size is of limited meaning. This rearrangement joins TRBV24-1 to TRBJ2-5; 7 bases align to TRBD1. The germline V gene has CDR1 KGHDR and CDR2 SFDVKD. The CDR3 is made up of 16 amino acids. J gave up 5 bases and V 0 bases, and 8 bases lay outside the gene matches. The CDR3 reads CATSDLKKTGLETQYF. CDR3 sequence (DNA): TGTGCCACCAGTGATTTGAAGAAGACAGGGTTGGAGACCCAGTACTTC.

This clonotype was seen a handful of times. This beta chain was picked up by a library intended for alpha chains and is off target, so its count carries little meaning. V gene TRBV6-2 or TRBV6-3 combines with J gene TRBJ2-1, with 11 bases identical to TRBD1. This CDR3 is 15 amino acids long. J lost 3 bases, V lost 7 bases, and 5 bases had no gene match. Germline V CDR1 and CDR2: MNHEY, SVGEGT. The CDR3 loop is CASTLGTGGYNEQFF. For the CDR3, the DNA is TGTGCCAGCACCCTAGGGACAGGGGGCTACAATGAGCAGTTCTTC.

This clonotype has only a few counts. Because the library targeted alpha chains, this beta chain is an off-target read whose size means little. V and J are TRBV6-2 or TRBV6-3 and TRBJ2-7, with 14 bases identical to TRBD2. Germline-derived CDR1 and CDR2 are MNHEY and SVGEGT. The CDR3 spans 15 residues. V shed 6 bases, J shed 2 bases, and the junction held 3 bases outside the gene matches. The DNA for the CDR3 is TGTGCCAGCAGGCGGACTAGCGGGGGGACCTACGAGCAGTACTTC. It encodes CASRRTSGGTYEQYF.

By its share, this clonotype is medium-sized. In a library made to pick up alpha chains, this beta chain is a stray read with a size that means little. This chain joins TRBV12-3 or TRBV12-4 and TRBJ2-3, with unresolved D. There are 14 residues in the CDR3. V lost 5 bases to trimming and J lost 4 bases, with 13 bases between them. Here the CDR3 DNA reads TGTGCCAGCAGTCCGCTTTCCGTTCCAGATACGCAGTATTTT. Its protein product is CASSPLSVPDTQYF.

Details on this clonotype: This beta chain is a stray read from a library made for alpha chains; its abundance is not meaningful. V gene TRBV5-1 combines with J gene TRBJ2-3, with a possible D match to TRBD1 (6 bases). Germline-derived CDR1 and CDR2 are SGHRS and YFSETQ. CDR3 length: 15 amino acids. Trimming removed 1 base from V and 5 bases from J, with 14 bases in between. The CDR3 sequence: CASSLLGGAGDTQYF. The CDR3, as DNA: TGCGCCAGCAGCTTGCTTGGGGGCGCAGGAGATACGCAGTATTTT.

There are many counts of this clonotype. Since it is a stray read in a library aimed at alpha chains, this beta chain has a size that is not meaningful. The rearrangement links TRBV7-2 to TRBJ2-2; 9 bases map to TRBD1. This CDR3 comprises 14 residues. Germline CDR1 reads SGHTA; CDR2 reads FQGNSA. V was clipped by 7 bases and J by 4 bases; unmatched bases: 4. The CDR3 loop reads CASTATGGTGELFF. The CDR3 DNA reads as TGTGCCAGCACCGCGACAGGGGGCACCGGGGAGCTGTTTTTT.

In the case of this clonotype: The library was designed around alpha chains, so this beta chain is a stray read whose abundance carries little weight. V usage is TRBV6-2 or TRBV6-3 and J usage is TRBJ2-1; unclear D gene. The germline V gene encodes CDR1 MNHEY and CDR2 SVGEGT. V was clipped by 4 bases and J by 12 bases, with 10 bases between them. The CDR3 sequence is 11 residues long. For the CDR3, the DNA is TGTGCCAGCAGTTTGACTGGCGTGCAGTTCTTC. This codes for CASSLTGVQFF.

This clonotype showed up just a few times. Found in a library prepared for alpha chains, this beta chain is an off-target read, and its abundance has little meaning. The chain combines TRBV5-1 with TRBJ1-2; weak D call: TRBD1 (6 bases). Germline CDR1 SGHRS, CDR2 YFSETQ. The length of the CDR3 is 15 residues. Between the trimmed V and J ends, which lost 0 bases and 8 bases, there was a span of 17 bases. CDR3 loop: CASSLERQELEGYTF. The DNA for the CDR3 is TGCGCCAGCAGCTTGGAGAGACAGGAGCTCGAAGGCTACACCTTC.

About this clonotype: Because this beta chain is a stray read in a library intended to capture alpha chains, its abundance should not be given much weight. This chain joins TRBV28 and TRBJ1-1; D is undetermined. The length of the CDR3 is 13 residues. V dropped 3 bases and J dropped 1 base, with 6 bases sitting between them. Germline values: CDR1 MDHEN, CDR2 SYDVKM. The chain's CDR3 is CASSFTTNTEAFF. CDR3 bases: TGTGCCAGCAGTTTCACGACGAACACTGAAGCTTTCTTT.